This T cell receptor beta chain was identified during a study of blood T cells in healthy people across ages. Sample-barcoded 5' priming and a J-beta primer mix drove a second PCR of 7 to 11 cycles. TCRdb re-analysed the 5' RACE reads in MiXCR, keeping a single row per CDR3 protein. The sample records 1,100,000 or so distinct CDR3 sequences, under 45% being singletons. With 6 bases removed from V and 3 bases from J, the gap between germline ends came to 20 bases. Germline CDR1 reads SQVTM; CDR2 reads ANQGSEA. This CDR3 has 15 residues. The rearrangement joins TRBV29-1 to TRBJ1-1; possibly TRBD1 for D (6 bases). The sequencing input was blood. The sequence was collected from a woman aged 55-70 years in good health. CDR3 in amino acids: CSVTPVHRVDTEAFF. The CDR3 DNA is TGCAGCGTGACTCCCGTCCACAGGGTAGACACTGAAGCTTTCTTT.